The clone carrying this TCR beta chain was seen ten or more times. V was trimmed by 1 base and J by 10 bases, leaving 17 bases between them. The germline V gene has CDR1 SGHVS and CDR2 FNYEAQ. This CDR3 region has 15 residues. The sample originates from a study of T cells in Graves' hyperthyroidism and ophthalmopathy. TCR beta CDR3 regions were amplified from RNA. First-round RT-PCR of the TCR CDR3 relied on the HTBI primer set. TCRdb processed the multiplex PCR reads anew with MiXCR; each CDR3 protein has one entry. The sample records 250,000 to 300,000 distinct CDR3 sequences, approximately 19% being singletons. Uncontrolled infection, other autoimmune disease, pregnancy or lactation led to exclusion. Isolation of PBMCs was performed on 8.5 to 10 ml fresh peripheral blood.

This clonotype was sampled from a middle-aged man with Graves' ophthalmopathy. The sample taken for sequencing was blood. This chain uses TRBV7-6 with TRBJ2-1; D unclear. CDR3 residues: CASSLGRRNAQEQFF. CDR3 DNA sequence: TGTGCCAGCAGCTTAGGTAGGCGGAATGCCCAAGAGCAGTTCTTC.